This T cell receptor beta chain came from a study of blood T cell repertoires in COVID-19 (TCRdb year 2020). Regarding the research as a whole: Collaborator samples came from the United States, Italy and Spain and covered acute and convalescent phases of COVID-19. The material from the prospective study consisted of cDNA or gDNA derived from T cells, B-cell-depleted T cells, or PBMCs. The dataset comprised deeply sampled blood TCRbeta repertoires from subjects exposed to, actively infected with, or recovered from COVID-19. The repertoires were released in a freely available public database intended as a resource for research on the immune response to SARS-CoV-2. Samples came from the ongoing ImmuneRACE study (first 160 participants) plus 1,254 subjects from 6 global collaborators. Nearly every sample came with metadata listing a de-identified subject ID, COVID-19 status, age in years and sex. HLA class I and class II types, where available, came from metadata supplied by the sample provider rather than from assay-based typing. Here is what the overall study found, with its caveats: The quantity of clinical and demographic metadata differed by source and by participant and was supplied without curation.

At one collaborating source in Seattle, patients were enrolled during active infection and were followed longitudinally through the course of disease. Whole blood was collected in K2EDTA tubes by collaborating institutions according to the institutions' own protocols. For TCRbeta analysis, collaborator samples were shipped as frozen whole blood, as isolated PBMCs, or as DNA extracted from either sample type. For CDR1 and CDR2, the germline V gene lists KGHSH and LQKENI. At the junction V is shortened by 6 bases and J by 6 bases; bases outside the gene matches: 10. The CDR3, from cysteine to phenylalanine, totals 16 residues. Only the CDR3 part of the read is kept: 48 bases, read in frame from the first base. The immunoSEQ Assay, a bias-controlled multiplex PCR, was used to amplify TCRbeta CDR3 regions from genomic DNA. On the authors' methods: The number of nucleated cells in each sample was estimated by amplification of reference gene primers within the assay. To quantify the absolute abundance of each unique TCRbeta CDR3 rearrangement, sequence reads were collapsed and filtered. For each sample, productive Simpson clonality was calculated as the square root of Simpson's diversity index over productive rearrangements. The source is immuneACCESS, and TCRdb retained only in-frame sequences with V and J called. Part of the clones is not carried over; for the studies checked, unresolved V genes explain less than half of this, and the remainder is unexplained. That table supplies the V and J calls and clone size; D and trimming were determined from the DNA. The sample profile shows some 400,000 clones; 70% to 90% of them were found once. Of the sample, under 3% falls within the top ten clones.

This clone appeared a single time. The clone's antigen remains unknown. Base-call qualities are not available, and no considerably larger clone is one nucleotide away. This TCR was recovered from a woman aged 55 to 70 with COVID-19, enrolled during active disease. Recombination joined TRBV18 with TRBJ1-5; 11 central nucleotides agree with TRBD1. What was sequenced was peripheral blood. The DNA sequence is given as TGTGCCAGCTCGGACGGGACAGGGGGTTCGGGTCAGCCCCAGCATTTT. Its product reads: CASSDGTGGSGQPQHF.